The 8 T cell receptor beta chains below come from one sample, sequenced in a study of CD8+CD57+ T cells in acquired aplastic anemia. The template used for profiling TCR beta VDJ and CDR3 was genomic DNA. In TCRdb, the reads were re-called with MiXCR into one record per CDR3 protein. The table includes about 210,000 distinct CDR3 sequences, around 60% detected once. Sequencing input: sorted CD4+, CD8+, or CD8+CD57+ T cells (not recorded which) from PBMCs. These receptors originate from a human donor in good health.

This clonotype was recorded at least ten times. CDR3 residues: CSATERLAGITDTQYF. The CDR3 DNA reads TGCAGTGCTACCGAACGACTAGCGGGAATCACAGATACGCAGTATTTT. The rearrangement uses TRBV20-1 and TRBJ2-3; TRBD2 matches 11 bases. The V gene's germline CDR1 is DFQATT and CDR2 SNEGSKA (reference sequence). With V trimmed by 4 bases and J by 2 bases, 8 bases remained unmatched. The CDR3 sequence is 16 residues long.

DNA for the CDR3: TGTGCCATCAGTGAGGGACAGGGGAATTCACCCCTCCACTTT. Protein product: CAISEGQGNSPLHF. The chain joins TRBV10-3 to TRBJ1-6; 9 bases align to TRBD1. This CDR3 region has 14 residues. V lost 2 bases to trimming and J lost 7 bases; unmatched junction nucleotides: 0. Germline assignment: CDR1 ENHRY and CDR2 SYGVKD.

The rearrangement links TRBV20-1 to TRBJ2-7; a weak D match, TRBD1 (8 bases). Germline CDR1 is DFQATT and CDR2 is SNEGSKA (reference sequence). This CDR3 has 15 amino acids. V lost 3 bases and J lost 2, with 17 bases in between. The chain's CDR3 is CSARWGGQEPYEQYF. The CDR3 DNA sequence: TGCAGTGCTAGGTGGGGGGGACAGGAGCCCTACGAGCAGTACTTC.

This clonotype was seen at least ten times. The genes are TRBV2 and TRBJ2-7; 9 nucleotides line up with TRBD1. With 7 bases clipped from V and 1 base from J, the junction kept 20 bases outside the gene matches. Germline V CDR1 and CDR2: SNHLY, FYNNEI. The CDR3 has 19 residues. The CDR3 sequence is CASTVPTRPRDRDSYEQYF. The DNA for the CDR3 is TGTGCCAGCACAGTGCCAACGAGGCCCCGGGACAGGGATTCCTACGAGCAGTACTTC.

In its sample, this clonotype was seen once. The chain links TRBV7-4 to TRBJ2-2; D is perhaps TRBD2 (7 bases). Germline CDR1 reads SGHVT; CDR2 reads SQSDAQ. This CDR3 is built from 18 residues. Trimming cost V 6 bases and J 3 bases, with 23 bases left between them. The CDR3 protein is CASRLSGTSLCDTGELFF. In DNA form, the CDR3 reads TGTGCCAGCAGATTGAGCGGGACAAGCCTTTGCGACACCGGGGAGCTGTTTTTT.

As regards this clonotype: At one end the junction does not follow the germline gene, possibly because of a read error. The chain carries TRBV6-2 or TRBV6-3 and TRBJ1-1; 7 bases map to TRBD1. Per germline, CDR1 MNHEY and CDR2 SVGEGT. The CDR3 runs 14 residues. The CDR3 here is CASSGGGVFSEAFF. In DNA, the CDR3 is TGTGCCAGCAGCGGAGGGGGCGTCTTCTCTGAGGCTTTCTTT.

Points on this clonotype: An end of the junction differs from the germline gene, which may be a read error. The chain links TRBV14 to TRBJ2-5, with D possibly TRBD2 on 6 matching bases. The CDR3 contains 16 residues. Germline loops: CDR1 SGHDN, CDR2 FVKESK. CDR3 residues: CASSQGVDAGRGTQYF. DNA of the CDR3: TGCGCCAGCAGCCAAGGGGTGGACGCAGGGCGGGGGACCCAGTACTTC.

The chain is built from TRBV2 and TRBJ1-1; D possibly corresponds to TRBD1 (5 bases). The V end lost 2 bases, the J end lost 6 bases, and 16 bases lay between the germline ends. This CDR3 is built from 15 residues. Looked up from germline, CDR1 is SNHLY and CDR2 is FYNNEI. The CDR3 region is CASSERAGNLPEAFF. DNA for the CDR3: TGTGCCAGCAGTGAAAGGGCAGGGAACCTCCCTGAAGCTTTCTTT.